This T cell receptor (beta chain) was recorded in a study of tumor-infiltrating lymphocytes in primary liver carcinoma. With 0 bases removed from V and 8 bases from J, the gap between germline ends came to 7 bases. In germline, CDR1 is ENHRY, CDR2 SYGVKD. CDR3 length equals 13 residues. It was unsorted whole blood that yielded blood RNA, and germline DNA was also extracted. Synthesis of TCR beta cDNA was carried out from 500 ng total RNA with a constant-region primer. Sequencing libraries for TCR beta derived from three nested multiplex PCR rounds that used slightly modified ARM-PCR. It was with TRBV1-TRBV30 forward primers and a C-beta reverse primer that the first two PCR rounds were run, at about 9 cycles each. TCRdb redid the calling of the multiplex PCR reads with MiXCR, one entry per CDR3 protein. Here the sample spans 180,000 or so distinct CDR3 sequences, about 60% being singletons.

The source is a man aged 35 to 55 with primary liver carcinoma and hepatitis B virus infection. What was sequenced was peripheral blood. The chain recombines TRBV10-3 with TRBJ2-2; D unclear. The chain's CDR3 is CAISESQPGELFF. CDR3 coding DNA: TGTGCCATCAGTGAGTCGCAGCCAGGGGAGCTGTTTTTT.